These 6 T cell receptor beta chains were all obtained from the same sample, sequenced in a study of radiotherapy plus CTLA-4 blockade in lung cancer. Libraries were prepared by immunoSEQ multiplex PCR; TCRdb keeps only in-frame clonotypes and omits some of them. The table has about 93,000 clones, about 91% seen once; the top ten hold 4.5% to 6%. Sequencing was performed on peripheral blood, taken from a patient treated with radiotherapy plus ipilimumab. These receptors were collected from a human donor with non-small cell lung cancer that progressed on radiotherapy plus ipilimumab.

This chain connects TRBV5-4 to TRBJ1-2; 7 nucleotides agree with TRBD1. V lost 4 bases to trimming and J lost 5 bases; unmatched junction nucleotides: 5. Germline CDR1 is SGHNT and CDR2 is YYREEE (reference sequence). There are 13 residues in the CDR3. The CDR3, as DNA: TGTGCCAGCAGCGAGGGACAGCGATATGGCTACACCTTC. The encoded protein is CASSEGQRYGYTF.

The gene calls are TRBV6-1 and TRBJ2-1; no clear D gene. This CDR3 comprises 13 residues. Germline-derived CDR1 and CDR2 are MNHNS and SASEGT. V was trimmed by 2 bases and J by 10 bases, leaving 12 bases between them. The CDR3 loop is CASSEQRPTEQFF. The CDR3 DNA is TGTGCCAGCAGTGAACAAAGGCCCACCGAGCAGTTCTTC.

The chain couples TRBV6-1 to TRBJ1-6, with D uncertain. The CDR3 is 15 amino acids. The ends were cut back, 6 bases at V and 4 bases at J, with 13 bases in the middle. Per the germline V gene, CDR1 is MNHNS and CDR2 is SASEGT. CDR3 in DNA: TGTGCCAGCAGGGATTCGGGGAGTTATAATTCACCCCTCCACTTT. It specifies CASRDSGSYNSPLHF.

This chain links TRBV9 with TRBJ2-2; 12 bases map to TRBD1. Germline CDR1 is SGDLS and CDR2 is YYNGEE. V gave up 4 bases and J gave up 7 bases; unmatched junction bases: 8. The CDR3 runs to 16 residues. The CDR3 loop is CASSLGTGGVSGELFF. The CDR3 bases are TGTGCCAGCAGCCTAGGGACAGGGGGCGTCAGCGGGGAGCTGTTTTTT.

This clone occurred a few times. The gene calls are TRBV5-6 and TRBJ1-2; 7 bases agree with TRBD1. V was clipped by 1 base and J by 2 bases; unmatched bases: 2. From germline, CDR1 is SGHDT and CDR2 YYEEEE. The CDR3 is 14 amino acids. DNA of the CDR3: TGTGCCAGCAGCTTGACAGGGGAAAACTATGGCTACACCTTC. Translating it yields CASSLTGENYGYTF.

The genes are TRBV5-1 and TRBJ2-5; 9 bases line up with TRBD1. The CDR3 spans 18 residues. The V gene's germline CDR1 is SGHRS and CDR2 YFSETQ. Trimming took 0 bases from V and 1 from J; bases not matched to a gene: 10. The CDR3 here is CASSLGKWDRVVQETQYF. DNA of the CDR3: TGCGCCAGCAGCTTGGGAAAATGGGACAGGGTGGTCCAAGAGACCCAGTACTTC.